These 23 T cell receptor beta chains originate from one sample sequenced in a study of T cell clonotyping in hematopoietic cell transplantation. The assay was immunoSEQ multiplex PCR, and TCRdb's table has in-frame clones only and misses some. The repertoire includes about 16,000 clones, approximately 87% of them detected once, and around 3% sits in the top ten. Sequencing was done on a sample of peripheral blood mononuclear cells. The receptor set was obtained from a man in his forties or fifties in good health. Some clones in this sample may be carry-over from other donors' samples.

The V and J genes are TRBV6-6 and TRBJ1-6; D gene ambiguous. Between the trimmed V and J ends, which lost 7 bases and 5 bases, there was a span of 9 bases. The CDR3 has 13 residues. Germline CDR1 MNHNY, CDR2 SVGAGI (reference sequence). The CDR3 spells CASNGRDNSPLHF. In DNA form, the CDR3 reads TGTGCCAGCAATGGGAGAGATAATTCACCCCTCCACTTT.

This rearrangement joins TRBV7-6 to TRBJ1-4; maybe TRBD1 (5 bases). The CDR3 length is 17 residues. Per the germline V gene, CDR1 is SGHVS and CDR2 is FNYEAQ. Trimming removed 1 base at V and 2 bases at J, with 14 bases between. The CDR3 bases are TGTGCCAGCAGCTTAGTTTTAGGGGCGGGGACTAATGAAAAACTGTTTTTT. Its translation is CASSLVLGAGTNEKLFF.

The V gene is TRBV10-3, the J gene TRBJ2-7; the D is unclear. CDR3 length: 11 residues. V was trimmed by 3 bases and J by 7 bases, leaving 7 bases between them. Looked up from germline, CDR1 is ENHRY and CDR2 is SYGVKD. In DNA, the CDR3 is TGTGCCATCAGTGATGAGTGGGAGCAGTACTTC. Its protein product is CAISDEWEQYF.

Here the CDR3 reads CASSEGLYIRDGYTF. For the CDR3, the DNA is TGTGCCAGCAGTGAAGGTCTCTACATCCGGGATGGCTACACCTTC. This chain uses TRBV2 with TRBJ1-2; D unclear. Germline V CDR1 and CDR2: SNHLY, FYNNEI. Between the trimmed V and J ends, which lost 1 base and 6 bases, there was a span of 15 bases. The CDR3 runs 15 residues.

The rearrangement joins TRBV27 to TRBJ2-5; the match to TRBD2 covers 12 bases. CDR3 length equals 15 residues. V lost 5 bases to trimming and J lost 5 bases; unmatched junction nucleotides: 6. Looked up from germline, CDR1 is MNHEY and CDR2 is SMNVEV (reference sequence). CDR3 amino acids: CASSGLAGGYETQYF. The DNA of the CDR3 is TGTGCCAGCAGTGGTCTAGCGGGGGGGTATGAGACCCAGTACTTC.

The V and J genes are TRBV6-6 and TRBJ1-1; D is ambiguous. Per germline, CDR1 MNHNY and CDR2 SVGAGI (reference sequence). The CDR3 has 12 amino acids. Trimming removed 7 bases at V and 2 bases at J, with 8 bases between. This chain's CDR3 is CASKPANTEAFF. The CDR3 DNA sequence: TGTGCCAGCAAGCCAGCCAACACTGAAGCTTTCTTT.

The V and J genes are TRBV29-1 and TRBJ2-2; D not certain. The germline V and J ends were trimmed by 7 bases and 5 bases, with 17 bases remaining between them. Germline CDR1 SQVTM, CDR2 ANQGSEA. The length of the CDR3 is 14 residues. CDR3 loop: CSAEEPARTGELFF. The CDR3 nucleotides read TGCAGCGCAGAGGAACCAGCCCGAACCGGGGAGCTGTTTTTT.

This clone occurred a few times. The chain joins TRBV28 to TRBJ2-1; the D gene could be TRBD1 or TRBD2 (6 bases each). From germline, CDR1 is MDHEN and CDR2 SYDVKM. V lost 5 bases to trimming and J lost 5 bases, with 19 bases between them. This CDR3 has 16 amino acids. The CDR3 DNA reads as TGTGCCAGCAGTACCATAGCGGAGGGGGTTGACAATGAGCAGTTCTTC. As protein: CASSTIAEGVDNEQFF.

The rearrangement uses TRBV7-3 and TRBJ2-1, with unresolved D. The length of the CDR3 is 14 residues. V gave up 2 bases and J gave up 0 bases, with 5 bases separating them. Germline V gene sequence: CDR1 SGHTA, CDR2 FQGTGA. As DNA, the CDR3 is TGTGCCAGCAGCTTAGAATACTCCTACAATGAGCAGTTCTTC. Its translation is CASSLEYSYNEQFF.

This clone has just one count. The chain uses TRBV7-2 and TRBJ2-3; possible D gene TRBD1, 6 bases. The CDR3 is 14 amino acids. Trimming took 2 bases from V and 8 from J, leaving 14 bases between them. The germline CDR1 and CDR2 sequences are SGHTA and FQGNSA. CDR3 protein: CASSLSAGAGTQYF. The CDR3 DNA reads as TGTGCCAGCAGCTTAAGTGCAGGGGCGGGTACGCAGTATTTT.

V usage is TRBV28 and J usage is TRBJ1-6; D is unclear. Germline V gene data show CDR1 as MDHEN and CDR2 as SYDVKM. The ends were cut back, 5 bases at V and 9 bases at J, with 14 bases in the middle. The CDR3 totals 14 residues. CDR3 bases: TGTGCCAGCAGTCCACCTTCTACGGGTTCACCCCTCCACTTT. As protein: CASSPPSTGSPLHF.

The V and J genes are TRBV7-6 and TRBJ2-3, with a tentative D call TRBD2 (6 bases). The V end was cut by 5 bases, the J end by 2 bases, with 20 bases between. The CDR3 covers 17 residues. Per the germline V gene, CDR1 is SGHVS and CDR2 is FNYEAQ. CDR3 sequence reads: CASSPVPEAGYTDTQYF. CDR3 nucleotides: TGTGCCAGCAGCCCAGTCCCGGAGGCGGGGTACACAGATACGCAGTATTTT.

The rearrangement links TRBV19 to TRBJ1-1; maybe TRBD1 (5 bases). Germline V lookup: CDR1 LNHDA, CDR2 SQIVND (reference sequence). V gave up 9 bases and J gave up 0 bases, with 14 bases separating them. This CDR3 has 14 residues. The CDR3 region has the DNA TGTGCCAGAGTGGGGGGGACGATGAACACTGAAGCTTTCTTT. It codes for CARVGGTMNTEAFF.

The rearrangement joins TRBV28 to TRBJ1-6; D call uncertain. Germline values: CDR1 MDHEN, CDR2 SYDVKM. The ends were cut back, 5 bases at V and 4 bases at J, with 3 bases in the middle. The CDR3 consists of 12 residues. This CDR3 is CASSPYNSPLHF. The CDR3 DNA is TGTGCCAGCAGTCCTTATAATTCACCCCTCCACTTT.

The chain joins TRBV19 to TRBJ1-2; D ambiguous. CDR1 is LNHDA and CDR2 is SQIVND in the germline V gene (reference sequence). The CDR3 extends over 16 amino acids. The V end lost 0 bases, the J end lost 8 bases, and 19 bases lay between the germline ends. The DNA of the CDR3 is TGTGCCAGTAGTATAGATGGTCTCTCGGGTTCAAGGGGCTACACCTTC. Amino acids: CASSIDGLSGSRGYTF.

This chain's CDR3 is CASSLVGQGSYNSPLHF. The CDR3 coding sequence is TGCGCCAGCAGCTTGGTGGGACAGGGTTCCTATAATTCACCCCTCCACTTT. The rearrangement joins TRBV5-1 to TRBJ1-6; 9 bases map to TRBD1. Losses at the gene ends were 0 bases for V and 1 base for J; bases not matched to a gene: 2. The CDR3 has 17 amino acids. CDR1 and CDR2 (germline): SGHRS, YFSETQ.

The chain employs TRBV4-3 and TRBJ2-1; D might be TRBD1 (6 bases). The CDR3 is 14 residues long. The germline gives CDR1 LGHNA, CDR2 YSLEER. Trimming pared 4 bases from V and 9 bases from J, leaving 16 bases between. The CDR3 spells CASSPLPRGGEQFF. As DNA, the CDR3 is TGCGCCAGCAGCCCCCTTCCCAGGGGTGGTGAGCAGTTCTTC.

The V and J genes are TRBV4-1 and TRBJ2-7, with unresolved D. CDR3 length: 14 amino acids. CDR1 MGHRA and CDR2 YSYEKL come from the germline V gene. V dropped 3 bases and J dropped 1 base, with 10 bases sitting between them. The CDR3 DNA follows: TGCGCCAGCAGCCATCACCCGGAATCCTACGAGCAGTACTTC. Translated, it gives CASSHHPESYEQYF.

The gene calls are TRBV7-3 and TRBJ2-1; a possible D gene is TRBD2 (6 bases). The CDR3 loop spans 13 amino acids. Trimming removed 6 bases at V and 4 bases at J, with 10 bases between. Germline V lookup: CDR1 SGHTA, CDR2 FQGTGA. CDR3 bases: TGTGCCAGCAGGGAGGGGCAATACAATGAGCAGTTCTTC. Its protein product is CASREGQYNEQFF.

In this sample, this clone turned up once. The chain couples TRBV7-2 to TRBJ1-6, with D maybe TRBD1 (6 bases). Trimming removed 0 bases at V and 14 bases at J, with 20 bases between. Germline lookup yields CDR1 SGHTA and CDR2 FQGNSA. This CDR3 spans 16 amino acids. The CDR3 sequence: CASSLAGARRGLALHF. As DNA, the CDR3 is TGTGCCAGCAGCTTAGCGGGGGCCAGGAGGGGTCTGGCCCTCCACTTT.

The CDR3 loop reads CASRLTDGGALHF. DNA for the CDR3: TGTGCCAGCAGGCTGACGGACGGAGGGGCCCTCCACTTT. J is TRBJ1-6 and V is TRBV28, with D perhaps matching TRBD1 (5 bases). The CDR3 extends over 13 amino acids. Germline lookup yields CDR1 MDHEN and CDR2 SYDVKM. Trimming stripped 6 bases from V and 14 bases from J, with 17 bases between.

The genes are TRBV30 and TRBJ2-3, with D possibly matching TRBD1 (6 bases). Germline V CDR1 and CDR2: GTSNPN, SVGIG (reference sequence). V was shortened by 0 bases and J by 0 bases, with 7 bases between the two germline ends. CDR3 length equals 14 residues. The chain's CDR3 is CAWSVQGSTDTQYF. CDR3 in DNA: TGTGCCTGGAGTGTCCAGGGGAGCACAGATACGCAGTATTTT. Combining the CDR3 with reference TRBV30 and TRBJ2-3 gives the whole variable domain SQTIHQWPATLVQPVGSPLSLECTVEGTSNPNLYWYRQAAGRGLQLLFYSVGIGQISSEVPQNLSASRPQDRQFILSSKKLLLSDSGFYLCAWSVQGSTDTQYFGPGTRLTVL.

This clone appeared a few times. The chain has TRBV29-1 and TRBJ1-6; tentative D call: TRBD1 (6 bases). Trimming stripped 5 bases from V and 5 bases from J, with 10 bases between. This CDR3 region has 13 residues. Germline lookup yields CDR1 SQVTM and CDR2 ANQGSEA. For the CDR3, the DNA is TGCAGCGTTAAAAGGGGGAATAATTCACCCCTCCACTTT. It encodes CSVKRGNNSPLHF.